This T cell receptor (beta chain) derives from a study of CD8 T cells in Susac syndrome. Trimming shortened V by 7 bases and J by 0 bases, and 18 bases separated the two germline ends. Germline V gene sequence: CDR1 MNHEY, CDR2 SVGEGT. The length of the CDR3 is 16 residues. Random hexamers were used to reverse transcribe about 0.5 to 1 ug of RNA. The TCR beta CDR3 was amplified by immunoSEQ multiplex PCR across 54 Vbeta, 13 Jbeta. TCRdb recomputed calls from the immunoSEQ multiplex PCR reads with MiXCR, one row per CDR3 protein. The sample includes about 290,000 distinct CDR3 sequences, approximately 85% of them seen just once. Sequencing of TCR beta was performed on blood CD8+ and CD4+ T cells. Patients with stable or active relapsing-remitting disease, all of them treatment-naive, made up the multiple sclerosis controls. Negative isolation was used for CD8+ and CD4+ T cells and FACS enrichment for TEMRA cells.

V is TRBV6-2 or TRBV6-3 and J is TRBJ1-1; possibly TRBD1 for D (6 bases). Input material: CD8+ T cells from PBMCs. This TCR was sampled from a human donor with multiple sclerosis. The CDR3, as DNA: TGTGCCAGCACCCAGTCGGCAGGGGAGGTGAACACTGAAGCTTTCTTT. It specifies CASTQSAGEVNTEAFF.